The 8 T cell receptor beta chains below come from one sample, sequenced in a study of T cell responses to AZD1222 COVID-19 vaccine. Sequenced by immunoSEQ multiplex PCR; TCRdb stores in-frame clones only, minus some. The table records roughly 58,000 clones, 75% to 90% of them present only once. Source: peripheral blood, taken on day 0 of MenACWY control vaccination. These receptors all come from an adult in good health.

This chain links TRBV14 with TRBJ2-7; D unclear. Trimming stripped 2 bases from V and 6 bases from J, with 8 bases between. There are 12 residues in the CDR3. The V gene's germline CDR1 is SGHDN and CDR2 FVKESK. The CDR3: CASSQNIGEQYF. For the CDR3, the DNA is TGTGCCAGCAGCCAAAACATCGGCGAGCAGTACTTC. Full variable domain (remainder filled in from reference TRBV14 and TRBJ2-7): EAGVTQFPSHSVIEKGQTVTLRCDPISGHDNLYWYRRVMGKEIKFLLHFVKESKQDESGMPNNRFLAERTGGTYSTLKVQPAELEDSGVYFCASSQNIGEQYFGPGTRLTVT.

The genes are TRBV3-1 (or the pseudogene TRBV3-2) and TRBJ2-1; D is tentatively TRBD1 or TRBD2 (6 bases each). Germline V lookup: CDR1 LGHDT, CDR2 YNNKEL (reference sequence). V was trimmed by 3 bases and J by 10 bases, leaving 19 bases between them. CDR3 length: 15 residues. CDR3 in amino acids: CASSHPTKGGREQFF. DNA of the CDR3: TGTGCCAGCAGCCACCCCACCAAAGGGGGGCGCGAGCAGTTCTTC.

On this clone: The junction does not match germline at one end; this may be a read error. The rearrangement links TRBV12-3 or TRBV12-4 to TRBJ2-2; D is tentatively TRBD1 or TRBD2 (6 bases each). The CDR3 spans 12 residues. CDR3 sequence (DNA): TGTGCCAGCAGTTTAGCGGGGGGCCCCCCTCTTTTT. This sequence encodes CASSLAGGPPLF.

There are a few counts of this clone. The chain uses TRBV7-3 and TRBJ2-7; tentative D call: TRBD1 (6 bases). CDR1 is SGHTA, CDR2 FQGTGA, per germline. V was trimmed by 6 bases and J by 4 bases, leaving 19 bases between them. CDR3 length: 15 residues. CDR3 bases: TGTGCCAGCAGGGCCACCGCAGGGGATCAGTACGAGCAGTACTTC. Its translation is CASRATAGDQYEQYF.

This clone has a single count. V gene TRBV7-3 combines with J gene TRBJ2-2; 11 bases agree with TRBD2. Germline V lookup: CDR1 SGHTA, CDR2 FQGTGA. This CDR3 contains 16 residues. V was clipped by 0 bases and J by 6 bases; unmatched bases: 3. CDR3 protein: CASSLTASGRPGELFF. The CDR3 DNA sequence: TGTGCCAGCAGCTTAACTGCTAGCGGGAGGCCCGGGGAGCTGTTTTTT.

The chain links TRBV7-2 to TRBJ2-5, with 10 bases fitting TRBD2. V shed 1 base and J 6 bases; nucleotides not matched to a gene: 5. CDR3 length equals 15 residues. CDR1 SGHTA and CDR2 FQGNSA come from the germline V gene. The CDR3 protein is CASSLGASGSQTQYF. DNA of the CDR3: TGTGCCAGCAGCTTAGGGGCTAGCGGGAGCCAGACCCAGTACTTC.

This clone was found once. The CDR3 coding sequence is TGTGCCAGCAGCTCGTACATCAGCACAGATACGCAGTATTTT. Its translation is CASSSYISTDTQYF. This sequence joins TRBV7-9 and TRBJ2-3; D gene ambiguous. CDR3 size: 14 residues. V was shortened by 4 bases and J by 0 bases, with 8 bases between the two germline ends. Germline V gives CDR1 SEHNR, CDR2 FQNEAQ (reference sequence). The full variable domain, its missing parts supplied by reference TRBV7-9 and TRBJ2-3, is DTGVSQNPRHKITKRGQNVTFRCDPISEHNRLYWYRQTLGQGPEFLTYFQNEAQLEKSRLLSDRFSAERPKGSFSTLEIQRTEQGDSAMYLCASSSYISTDTQYFGPGTRLTVL.

The chain recombines TRBV5-1 with TRBJ2-7; D gene ambiguous. Per germline, CDR1 SGHRS and CDR2 YFSETQ. Trimming took 0 bases from V and 4 from J, leaving 14 bases between them. The CDR3 is 15 residues long. The DNA for the CDR3 is TGCGCCAGCAGCTTGGATACCTACAACCAATACGAGCAGTACTTC. Protein sequence: CASSLDTYNQYEQYF.